The 21 T cell receptor beta chains below all came from one sample that was sequenced in a study of breast tumors, draining lymph nodes, adjacent tissues. TCRdb re-called the multiplex PCR reads with MiXCR, one entry per CDR3 protein. Of nearly 200,000 distinct CDR3 sequences detected, around 33% appear once; the ten largest clones hold 4.3%. Axillary draining lymph nodes of breast cancer patients supplied the node samples. Sequencing was performed on axillary lymph node tissue. These receptors were collected from a female donor with breast cancer. Some clones in this sample may be carry-over from other donors' samples.

About this clonotype itself: The conserved phenylalanine or tryptophan normally closing the CDR3 is absent here, so this likely arose from a read error. The chain uses TRBV19 and TRBJ1-5; D unresolved. The CDR3 extends over 14 amino acids. The germline V gene has CDR1 LNHDA and CDR2 SQIVND (reference sequence). V was trimmed by 4 bases and J by 2 bases, leaving 9 bases between them. The CDR3 protein is CASSRVGGNQPQHL. CDR3 DNA: TGTGCCAGTAGTAGAGTGGGCGGCAATCAGCCCCAGCATCTT.

This clonotype was recorded once. This may arise from a read error, as a much more abundant clone is one base away. The J gene is TRBJ2-6, the V gene TRBV5-6; weak D call: TRBD2 (6 bases). CDR1 SGHDT and CDR2 YYEEEE come from the germline V gene. CDR3 length: 16 amino acids. This CDR3 is CASSLGPGTGASVLTF. The DNA of the CDR3 is TGTGCCAGCAGCTTGGGGCCGGGGACTGGGGCCAGCGTCCTGACTTTC.

The table lists this clonotype with a few counts. A read error is possible here, since a much larger clone lies one base away. V usage is TRBV5-1 and J usage is TRBJ2-7; D assignment may be TRBD1 or TRBD2 (7 bases each). CDR3 size: 12 residues. From germline, CDR1 is SGHRS and CDR2 YFSETQ. The CDR3 bases are TGCGCCAGCAGCCTACAGGGGAGGGAGCACTACTTC. This gives the protein CASSLQGREHYF.

This clonotype was found many times. Because the CDR3 is missing its conserved closing phenylalanine or tryptophan, this is likely a read error. The chain joins TRBV2 to TRBJ1-5, with D possibly being TRBD1 (5 bases). The CDR3 contains 15 residues. With 6 bases removed from V and 0 bases from J, the gap between germline ends came to 12 bases. In germline, CDR1 is SNHLY, CDR2 FYNNEI. DNA for the CDR3: TGTGCCAGCAGCCCTGACAGCCTTAGCAATCAGCCCCAGCATCTT. Its translation is CASSPDSLSNQPQHL.

V is TRBV15 and J is TRBJ2-1; TRBD2 matches 9 bases. The CDR3 is made up of 17 amino acids. Unmatched junction bases numbered 7, after V lost 0 bases and J lost 4 bases. Germline lookup yields CDR1 LNHNV and CDR2 YYDKDF (reference sequence). The CDR3 DNA reads TGTGCCACCAGCAGAGATCAGGCGGGAGGGGGATACAATGAGCAGTTCTTC. Protein product: CATSRDQAGGGYNEQFF.

This clonotype showed up many times. The rearrangement uses TRBV10-1 and TRBJ2-7; TRBD2 aligns across 7 bases. The CDR3 has 14 residues. The V and J ends lost 4 bases and 2 bases, in that order; junction bases with no gene match: 5. Germline CDR1 reads WNHNN; CDR2 reads SYGVQD (reference sequence). The DNA of the CDR3 is TGCGCCAGCAGTGCTGCGGGAGATACCTACGAGCAGTACTTC. It translates to CASSAAGDTYEQYF.

This clonotype was counted ten times or more. The V call is TRBV28, the J call TRBJ1-2, with unresolved D. This CDR3 has 14 residues. CDR1 and CDR2 from the germline V gene are MDHEN and SYDVKM. V gave up 5 bases and J gave up 7 bases, with 17 bases separating them. CDR3 in amino acids: CASSPVRAAGGYTF. CDR3 in DNA: TGTGCCAGCAGTCCCGTAAGGGCGGCGGGTGGCTACACCTTC.

In its sample, this clonotype was seen many times. J is TRBJ2-7 and V is TRBV3-1; 8 bases fit TRBD2. Germline values: CDR1 LGHDT, CDR2 YNNKEL (reference sequence). The CDR3 length is 14 residues. J was trimmed by 0 bases and V by 5 bases; bases with no gene match: 3. The DNA for the CDR3 is TGTGCCAGCAGCTCACGGGGGGGCTCCTACGAGCAGTACTTC. Translation: CASSSRGGSYEQYF.

Notes on this clonotype: This may be a read error, as it is one base from a much larger clone. The DNA for the CDR3 is TGTGCCGGCAGTCTTACGACAGATGAAAAACTGTTTTTT. Its protein product is CAGSLTTDEKLFF. V gene TRBV6-2 or TRBV6-3 combines with J gene TRBJ1-4, with D tentatively TRBD1 (5 bases). CDR1 MNHEY and CDR2 SVGEGT come from the germline V gene. The CDR3 has 13 residues.

V is TRBV25-1 and J is TRBJ2-1; 9 bases align to TRBD2. After removal of 6 bases from V and 7 bases from J, the junction contained 7 bases not matched to a gene. CDR1 MGHDK and CDR2 SYGVNS come from the germline V gene. This CDR3 is 14 amino acids long. CDR3 in amino acids: CASRGRTSANEQFF. CDR3 bases: TGTGCCAGCAGGGGAAGGACTAGCGCAAATGAGCAGTTCTTC.

Remarks on this clonotype: One base away lies a much larger clone, so this may be a sequencing read error. The rearrangement links TRBV12-3 or TRBV12-4 to TRBJ1-2, with 7 bases fitting TRBD1. Trimming at V came to 6 bases and at J to 0 bases, leaving 7 bases not matched to a gene. CDR3 length equals 15 residues. The CDR3 coding sequence is TGTGCCAGCAGAGAAGCAGGGGGGGCTAACTATGGCTACACCTTC. Protein sequence: CASREAGGANYGYTF.

Of note for this clonotype: Possible read error: a much larger clone is one base away. V usage is TRBV13 and J usage is TRBJ2-7; D possibly corresponds to TRBD2 (7 bases). In germline, CDR1 is PRHDT, CDR2 FYEKMQ (reference sequence). V lost 8 bases, J lost 2 bases, and 19 bases lay in between. The CDR3 totals 15 residues. CDR3 in DNA: TGTGCCAGCGGCCAAGGGGGAGGGCCCCCCTACGAGCAGTACTTC. Its translation is CASGQGGGPPYEQYF.

The gene calls are TRBV9 and TRBJ2-1, with unresolved D. The CDR3 has 13 amino acids. The V gene's germline CDR1 is SGDLS and CDR2 YYNGEE. Trimming took off 4 bases at V and 10 bases at J, with 15 bases between the two ends. CDR3 protein: CASSQAPEWEQFF. The DNA of the CDR3 is TGTGCCAGCAGCCAGGCCCCTGAATGGGAGCAGTTCTTC.

Notes on this clonotype: A much larger clone lies a single base off, so this may be a read error. Because the CDR3 is missing its conserved closing phenylalanine or tryptophan, this is likely a read error. The genes are TRBV12-3 or TRBV12-4 and TRBJ1-5; D not resolved. Trimming took off 3 bases at V and 3 bases at J, with 6 bases between the two ends. The CDR3 has 13 amino acids. CDR3 in DNA: TGTGCCAGCAGTTTTGCCCTCAATCAGCCCCAGCATTCT. Translation gives CASSFALNQPQHS.

The sample holds many counts of this clonotype. The V gene is TRBV5-6, the J gene TRBJ1-6; D uncertain. This CDR3 comprises 15 residues. Germline V gives CDR1 SGHDT, CDR2 YYEEEE. Between the trimmed V and J ends, which lost 7 bases and 3 bases, there was a span of 14 bases. This CDR3 reads CASGPNTGYNSPLHF. The CDR3 DNA sequence: TGTGCCAGCGGGCCAAACACTGGCTATAATTCACCCCTCCACTTT.

This clonotype was seen many times. The J gene is TRBJ2-1, the V gene TRBV7-8; D is possibly TRBD2 (6 bases). This CDR3 is built from 19 residues. Germline V gives CDR1 SGHVS, CDR2 FQNEAQ. V was pared by 5 bases and J by 0 bases, with 23 bases between. The CDR3 loop is CASSPGGLGKGSSYNEQFF. The CDR3 DNA reads as TGTGCCAGCAGCCCCGGGGGACTGGGGAAAGGAAGCTCCTACAATGAGCAGTTCTTC.

This clonotype was observed at least ten times. The rearrangement links TRBV6-6 to TRBJ1-2, with 9 bases fitting TRBD1. Germline CDR1 is MNHNY and CDR2 is SVGAGI (reference sequence). The trim removed 6 bases at V and 4 bases at J, leaving 3 bases unmatched. This CDR3 has 13 residues. The CDR3 DNA reads as TGTGCCAGCAGCATGGGACAGGGCTATGGCTACACCTTC. Protein sequence: CASSMGQGYGYTF.

This chain joins TRBV14 and TRBJ2-7; the D gene could be TRBD1 or TRBD2 (6 bases each). V was clipped by 0 bases and J by 12 bases, with 21 bases between them. CDR3 length equals 15 residues. Germline CDR1 SGHDN, CDR2 FVKESK. Written as DNA, the CDR3 is TGTGCCAGCAGCCAAGATAGAGGGGGGCCCTACGGGCCGTACTTC. Its protein is CASSQDRGGPYGPYF.

This clonotype has a count of ten or more. The V and J genes are TRBV7-8 and TRBJ2-3; D is uncertain. V lost 5 bases, J lost 5 bases, and 8 bases lay in between. This CDR3 is built from 12 residues. Per germline, CDR1 SGHVS and CDR2 FQNEAQ. CDR3 in DNA: TGTGCCAGCAGCATCAGAGGAGATACGCAGTATTTT. It codes for CASSIRGDTQYF.

This clonotype was recorded many times. The genes are TRBV6-5 and TRBJ1-5, with D maybe TRBD1 (5 bases). V shed 8 bases and J shed 2 bases, with 16 bases lying between them. The CDR3 consists of 15 residues. The germline gives CDR1 MNHEY, CDR2 SVGAGI. The CDR3 DNA reads TGTGCCAGCGCCCTGCTGCAGGGACGCAATCAGCCCCAGCATTTT. Translated: CASALLQGRNQPQHF.

Concerning this clonotype: This may come from a read error, since a much larger clone is one base off. The CDR3 loop is CASSWDRGSYEQYF. The CDR3 DNA reads as TGTGCCAGCAGTTGGGACAGGGGTTCCTACGAGCAGTACTTC. The J gene is TRBJ2-7, the V gene TRBV28, with TRBD1 matching 10 bases. The CDR3 runs to 14 residues. Germline V CDR1 and CDR2: MDHEN, SYDVKM. The junction had 1 base not matched to a gene; V was cut back by 4 bases and J by 1 base.